This passage covers 14 T cell receptor beta chains from one sample sequenced in a study of control samples from healthy donors and cancer patients. Sequenced by immunoSEQ multiplex PCR; TCRdb stores in-frame clones only, minus some. The repertoire holds approximately 170,000 clones, with 85% to 95% as singletons. Sequenced sample: blood. All receptors derive from a man aged 30 to 45 in good health.

This clone showed up just once. This chain joins TRBV2 and TRBJ2-5, with 10 nucleotides matching TRBD2. Germline V gene data show CDR1 as SNHLY and CDR2 as FYNNEI. The CDR3 has 16 residues. After removal of 2 bases from V and 6 bases from J, the junction contained 9 bases not matched to a gene. The CDR3 loop reads CASSERASGRSQTQYF. DNA for the CDR3: TGTGCCAGCAGTGAAAGGGCTAGCGGGAGAAGCCAGACCCAGTACTTC.

This rearrangement joins TRBV29-1 to TRBJ1-1; the match to TRBD1 covers 9 bases. The CDR3 loop spans 13 amino acids. V shed 6 bases, J shed 0 bases, and the junction held 2 bases outside the gene matches. CDR1 is SQVTM and CDR2 is ANQGSEA in the germline V gene. CDR3 nucleotide sequence: TGCAGCGTGGGACAGGGAGTGAACACTGAAGCTTTCTTT. It specifies CSVGQGVNTEAFF.

This clone was counted only a few times. The genes are TRBV5-4 and TRBJ2-2, with D unclear. Per the germline V gene, CDR1 is SGHNT and CDR2 is YYREEE (reference sequence). Trimming took 4 bases from V and 8 from J, leaving 9 bases between them. The CDR3 consists of 12 residues. The CDR3 sequence is CASSLPRGELFF. DNA for the CDR3: TGTGCCAGCAGCCTCCCCAGGGGGGAGCTGTTTTTT.

In the case of this clone: Other nucleotide sequences in the sample specify the same CDR3. The rearrangement links TRBV11-2 to TRBJ1-2; D not certain. Germline assignment: CDR1 SGHAT and CDR2 FQNNGV. The CDR3 loop spans 11 amino acids. V lost 1 base, J lost 7 bases, and 4 bases lay in between. For the CDR3, the DNA is TGTGCCAGCAGCTTAGGAGGTGGCTACACCTTC. Residues: CASSLGGGYTF.

The J gene is TRBJ2-3, the V gene TRBV10-1; D gene ambiguous. With 3 bases removed from V and 0 bases from J, the gap between germline ends came to 10 bases. Germline V gene sequence: CDR1 WNHNN, CDR2 SYGVQD (reference sequence). CDR3 size: 15 residues. Here the CDR3 DNA reads TGCGCCAGCAGTGATAGGAGCCCTAGCACAGATACGCAGTATTTT. Encoded protein: CASSDRSPSTDTQYF.

This clone was picked up one time. Other DNA sequences in this sample translate to the same CDR3. CDR3 residues: CASSLGQSTDTQYF. CDR3 DNA sequence: TGCGCCAGCAGCCTCGGGCAAAGCACAGATACGCAGTATTTT. The chain combines TRBV5-1 with TRBJ2-3; unclear D gene. Trimming left V 4 bases short and J 0 bases short, with 9 bases between. This CDR3 has 14 amino acids. Looked up from germline, CDR1 is SGHRS and CDR2 is YFSETQ. Full variable domain (remainder filled in from reference TRBV5-1 and TRBJ2-3): KAGVTQTPRYLIKTRGQQVTLSCSPISGHRSVSWYQQTPGQGLQFLFEYFSETQRNKGNFPGRFSGRQFSNSRSEMNVSTLELGDSALYLCASSLGQSTDTQYFGPGTRLTVL.

The V gene is TRBV11-3, the J gene TRBJ2-1; TRBD2 agrees at 9 bases. The CDR3 is 16 amino acids. Trimming took 6 bases from V and 0 from J; bases not matched to a gene: 6. Germline V gene lookup returns CDR1 SGHNT and CDR2 YENEEA. The CDR3 reads CASSSSGKSSYNEQFF. DNA of the CDR3: TGTGCCAGCAGTTCTAGCGGGAAGAGCTCCTACAATGAGCAGTTCTTC.

CDR3 nucleotides: TGTGCCAGCTCACCATACAAGGGCAATAATGAAAAACTGTTTTTT. Protein product: CASSPYKGNNEKLFF. This rearrangement joins TRBV18 to TRBJ1-4; no clear D. This CDR3 region has 15 residues. The V gene's germline CDR1 is KGHSH and CDR2 LQKENI. The ends were cut back, 2 bases at V and 4 bases at J, with 11 bases in the middle.

This chain links TRBV7-2 with TRBJ2-7; tentative D call: TRBD1 (6 bases). Trimming removed 2 bases from V and 6 bases from J, with 14 bases in between. The CDR3 covers 14 residues. Germline V gene data show CDR1 as SGHTA and CDR2 as FQGNSA. CDR3: CASSLPTGPSEQYF. CDR3 DNA: TGTGCCAGCAGCTTACCGACAGGTCCAAGCGAGCAGTACTTC.

The chain recombines TRBV11-2 with TRBJ1-4; D may be TRBD1 (6 bases). The V gene's germline CDR1 is SGHAT and CDR2 FQNNGV. This CDR3 is built from 16 residues. V was trimmed by 5 bases and J by 1 base, leaving 14 bases between them. In DNA, the CDR3 is TGTGCCAGCAGCAAACAATCGGGACAAACTAATGAAAAACTGTTTTTT. This translates into CASSKQSGQTNEKLFF.

This clone is a singleton in its sample. V and J are TRBV7-9 and TRBJ2-5, with no clear D. From germline, CDR1 is SEHNR and CDR2 FQNEAQ (reference sequence). Trimming removed 4 bases from V and 1 base from J, with 1 base in between. CDR3 length: 11 amino acids. The CDR3 region has the DNA TGTGCCAGCAGCTCCCAAGAGACCCAGTACTTC. This sequence encodes CASSSQETQYF.

The chain couples TRBV7-8 to TRBJ1-5; D is perhaps TRBD1 (5 bases). CDR3 length: 16 amino acids. V lost 0 bases and J 2 bases, leaving 11 bases between the germline ends. In germline, CDR1 is SGHVS, CDR2 FQNEAQ. The CDR3: CASSLAGGGGNQPQHF. The CDR3 DNA reads as TGTGCCAGCAGCTTAGCGGGGGGAGGGGGCAATCAGCCCCAGCATTTT.

V and J are TRBV19 and TRBJ1-6; TRBD1 aligns across 9 bases. Germline CDR1 and CDR2: LNHDA and SQIVND (reference sequence). The CDR3 extends over 16 amino acids. J lost 10 bases, V lost 5 bases, and 12 bases had no gene match. The DNA for the CDR3 is TGTGCCAGTAGTGCGGGACAGGGACTCCTCAAGTCACCCCTCCACTTT. It codes for CASSAGQGLLKSPLHF.

The genes are TRBV18 and TRBJ2-3; 7 bases are shared with TRBD2. CDR3 length equals 15 residues. V dropped 5 bases and J dropped 0; count of bases not matched to a gene: 5. Germline lookup yields CDR1 KGHSH and CDR2 LQKENI. CDR3 in amino acids: CASSATSPSTDTQYF. The CDR3 DNA sequence: TGTGCCAGCTCAGCGACTAGCCCTAGCACAGATACGCAGTATTTT.